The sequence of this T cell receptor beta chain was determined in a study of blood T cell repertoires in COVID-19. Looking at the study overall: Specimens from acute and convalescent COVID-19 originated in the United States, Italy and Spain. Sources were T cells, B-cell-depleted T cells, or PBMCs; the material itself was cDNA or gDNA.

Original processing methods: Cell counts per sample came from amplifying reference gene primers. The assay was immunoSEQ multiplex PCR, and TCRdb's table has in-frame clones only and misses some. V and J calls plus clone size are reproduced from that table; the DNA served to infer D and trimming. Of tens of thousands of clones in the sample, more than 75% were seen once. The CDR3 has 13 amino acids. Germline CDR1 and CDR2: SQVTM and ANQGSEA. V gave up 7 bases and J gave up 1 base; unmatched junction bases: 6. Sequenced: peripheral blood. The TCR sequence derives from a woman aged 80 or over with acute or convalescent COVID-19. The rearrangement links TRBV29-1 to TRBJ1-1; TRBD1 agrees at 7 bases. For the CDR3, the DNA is TGCAGCGACGTCCGGGACAGGAACACTGAAGCTTTCTTT. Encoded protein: CSDVRDRNTEAFF.